The TCR beta chain described here comes from a study of blood T cell repertoires in COVID-19. In the study overall: T cells, B-cell-depleted T cells, or PBMCs supplied cDNA or gDNA.

Data came from immunoSEQ multiplex PCR; TCRdb stores just in-frame clones and leaves some out. The table shows hundreds of thousands of clones, with roughly nine tenths occurring only once. V lost 2 bases and J lost 3, with 8 bases in between. The CDR3 totals 14 residues. CDR1 and CDR2 (germline): KGHSH, LQKENI. Assignments of participants to cohorts depended upon their own reported clinical history. This sequence originates from a woman between 45 and 60 years old in a cohort exposed to, infected with or recovered from COVID-19 (not recorded which). What was sequenced was PBMCs or T cells enriched from blood (not recorded which). This sequence joins TRBV18 and TRBJ2-1, with D hard to call. This chain's CDR3 is CASSPAQSYNEQFF. Here the CDR3 DNA reads TGTGCCAGCTCACCAGCACAGAGCTACAATGAGCAGTTCTTC.